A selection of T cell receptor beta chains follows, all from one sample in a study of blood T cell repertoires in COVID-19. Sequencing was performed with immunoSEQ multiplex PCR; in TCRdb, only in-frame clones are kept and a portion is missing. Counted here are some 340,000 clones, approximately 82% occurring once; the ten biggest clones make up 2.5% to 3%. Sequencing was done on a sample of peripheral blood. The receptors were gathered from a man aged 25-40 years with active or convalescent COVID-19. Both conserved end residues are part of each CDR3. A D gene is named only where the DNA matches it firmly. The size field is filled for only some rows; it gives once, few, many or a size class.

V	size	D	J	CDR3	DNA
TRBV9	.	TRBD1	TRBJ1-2	CASCEGQGNYGYTF	TGTGCCAGCTGTGAGGGACAGGGCAACTATGGCTACACCTTC
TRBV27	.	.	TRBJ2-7	CASSLGRGGGEQYF	TGTGCCAGCAGTCTAGGCAGGGGTGGCGGCGAGCAGTACTTC
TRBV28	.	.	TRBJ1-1	CASSQTGSTEAFF	TGTGCCAGCAGTCAGACGGGGAGCACTGAAGCTTTCTTT
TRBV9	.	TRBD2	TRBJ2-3	CASSPGLASSTDTQYF	TGTGCCAGCAGCCCGGGACTAGCGAGTAGCACAGATACGCAGTATTTT
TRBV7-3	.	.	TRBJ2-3	CASSFQGGDTQYF	TGTGCCAGCAGCTTCCAGGGAGGAGATACGCAGTATTTT
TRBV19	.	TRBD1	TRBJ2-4	CASRDREGPFKNIQYF	TGTGCCAGTCGGGACAGGGAGGGACCCTTCAAAAACATTCAGTACTTC
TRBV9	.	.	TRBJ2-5	CASSVAGEETQYF	TGTGCCAGCAGCGTAGCAGGGGAAGAGACCCAGTACTTC
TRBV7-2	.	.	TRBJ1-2	CASSLAQQALFHGYTF	TGTGCCAGCAGCCTCGCCCAGCAGGCTTTATTCCATGGCTACACCTTC
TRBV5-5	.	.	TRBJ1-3	CASSLGDFGNTIYF	TGTGCCAGCAGCTTGGGGGACTTTGGAAACACCATATATTTT
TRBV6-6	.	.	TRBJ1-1	CASSHSGGMNTEAFF	TGTGCCAGCAGCCACTCCGGAGGTATGAACACTGAAGCTTTCTTT
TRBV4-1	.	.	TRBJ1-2	CASSLLGIAYGYTF	TGCGCCAGCAGCCTACTAGGGATTGCCTATGGCTACACCTTC
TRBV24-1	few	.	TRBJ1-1	CATRGVGTEAFF	TGTGCCACCAGGGGAGTCGGGACTGAAGCTTTCTTT
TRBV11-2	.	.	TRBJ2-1	CASSLGLRGQFF	TGTGCCAGCAGCTTAGGGCTGCGGGGGCAGTTCTTC
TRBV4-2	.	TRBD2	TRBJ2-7	CASSLAGTSGPYEQYF	TGTGCCAGCAGCCTCGCCGGGACTAGCGGTCCCTACGAGCAGTACTTC
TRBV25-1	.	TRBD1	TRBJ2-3	CASINRGLDTQYF	TGTGCCAGCATTAACAGGGGGTTAGATACGCAGTATTTT
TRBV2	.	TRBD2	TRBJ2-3	CASSEGAGGTDTQYF	TGTGCCAGCAGTGAAGGGGCGGGAGGAACAGATACGCAGTATTTT
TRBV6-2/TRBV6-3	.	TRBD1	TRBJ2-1	CASSYHRGNEQFF	TGTGCCAGCAGTTACCACAGGGGCAATGAGCAGTTCTTC
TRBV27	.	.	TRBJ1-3	CASSPDGNSGNTIYF	TGTGCCAGCAGCCCGGACGGGAACTCTGGAAACACCATATATTTT
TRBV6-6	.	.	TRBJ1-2	CASSYDPGENGYTF	TGTGCCAGCAGTTATGACCCAGGGGAGAATGGCTACACCTTC
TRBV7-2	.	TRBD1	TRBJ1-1	CASSLVGGGANTEAFF	TGTGCCAGCAGCTTAGTCGGAGGGGGCGCAAACACTGAAGCTTTCTTT
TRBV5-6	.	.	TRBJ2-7	CASRDLGGYEQYF	TGTGCCAGCAGAGACCTAGGGGGCTACGAGCAGTACTTC
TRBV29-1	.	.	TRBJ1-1	CSVLLAAEAFF	TGCAGCGTCCTCTTGGCGGCCGAAGCTTTCTTT
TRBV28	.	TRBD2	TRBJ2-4	CASSLTRLATKNIQYF	TGTGCCAGCAGTTTAACCAGACTAGCGACCAAAAACATTCAGTACTTC
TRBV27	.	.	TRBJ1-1	CASSSVRDTEAFF	TGTGCCAGCAGTTCAGTACGGGACACTGAAGCTTTCTTT
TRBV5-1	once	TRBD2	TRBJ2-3	CASSLSSGASTDTQYF	TGCGCCAGCAGTTTATCTAGCGGGGCCAGCACAGATACGCAGTATTTT
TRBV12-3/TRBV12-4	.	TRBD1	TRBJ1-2	CATQTTGGYGYTF	TGTGCCACCCAGACAACAGGGGGCTATGGCTACACCTTC
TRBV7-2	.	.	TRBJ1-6	CASSGGDSPLHF	TGTGCCAGCAGCGGGGGGGATTCACCCCTCCACTTT
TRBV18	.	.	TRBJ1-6	CASSTQGPLNSPLHF	TGTGCCAGCTCAACCCAGGGGCCACTTAATTCACCCCTCCACTTT
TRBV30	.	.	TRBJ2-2	CAWSEGFGGGELFF	TGTGCCTGGAGTGAGGGGTTCGGGGGCGGGGAGCTGTTTTTT